The rows below give T cell receptor beta chains drawn from one sample of a study of control samples from healthy donors and cancer patients. TCRdb's table, derived via immunoSEQ multiplex PCR, lists solely in-frame clones and lacks some. The sample shows over 150,000 clones, roughly 93% of them seen only once. Material: blood. Receptors originate from a man between 18 and 35 years old in good health. The CDR3 runs from the conserved cysteine through the conserved F or W. The order of the fields is J gene, clone size, D gene, V gene, CDR3 protein, CDR3 DNA. The D gene is left open where the match is weak. Some rows have no size entry. The others give once, few or many, or a class for an expanded clone.

TRBJ2-3	NA	TRBD2	TRBV3-1/TRBV3-2	CASSPRLAGGTDTQYF	TGTGCCAGCAGCCCCAGACTAGCGGGGGGCACAGATACGCAGTATTTT
TRBJ2-1	once	TRBD2	TRBV11-3	CASSLSQRGSNNEQFF	TGTGCCAGCAGCTTATCCCAGCGGGGTTCGAACAATGAGCAGTTCTTC
TRBJ2-7	NA	NA	TRBV2	CASQGYEQYF	TGTGCCAGCCAGGGATACGAGCAGTACTTC
TRBJ1-2	once	NA	TRBV5-6	CASSLEQIVNYGYTF	TGTGCCAGCAGCTTGGAACAGATAGTTAACTATGGCTACACCTTC
TRBJ1-1	few	TRBD1	TRBV14	CASGTAVYTEAFF	TGTGCCAGTGGGACAGCCGTTTACACTGAAGCTTTCTTT
TRBJ2-7	NA	TRBD2	TRBV6-6	CASSSPSGGQYF	TGTGCCAGCAGTTCCCCCTCGGGGGGACAGTACTTC
TRBJ2-7	once	TRBD2	TRBV24-1	CATSLGGSSYEQYF	TGTGCCACCAGTTTGGGGGGGTCCTCCTACGAGCAGTACTTC
TRBJ2-3	NA	NA	TRBV12-3/TRBV12-4	CASRVGGTDTQYF	TGTGCCAGCAGGGTAGGGGGCACAGATACGCAGTATTTT
TRBJ2-7	NA	TRBD2	TRBV5-8	CASSLQAGGLYEQYF	TGTGCCAGCAGCTTACAAGCGGGGGGGCTCTACGAGCAGTACTTC
TRBJ2-3	NA	NA	TRBV9	CASSLEGSTDTQYF	TGTGCCAGCAGCTTAGAGGGAAGTACGGATACGCAGTATTTT
TRBJ2-7	NA	TRBD1	TRBV18	CASSPGTGIYEQYF	TGTGCCAGCTCACCTGGGACAGGGATCTACGAGCAGTACTTC
TRBJ2-2	NA	TRBD1	TRBV28	CASSGTGVGELFF	TGTGCCAGCAGCGGGACAGGGGTCGGGGAGCTGTTTTTT
TRBJ2-5	NA	TRBD1	TRBV7-3	CASSAYGTGQETQYF	TGTGCCAGCAGCGCATACGGGACAGGGCAAGAGACCCAGTACTTC
TRBJ2-5	once	NA	TRBV6-5	CASRAGDKRAQYF	TGTGCCAGCAGGGCGGGGGACAAGAGAGCCCAGTACTTC
TRBJ2-3	NA	TRBD2	TRBV5-3	CARSLARTGSGGQDTQYF	TGTGCCAGAAGCTTGGCCCGGACCGGGAGCGGGGGTCAAGATACGCAGTATTTT
TRBJ2-7	NA	NA	TRBV14	CASSQDNLGIYEQYF	TGTGCCAGCAGCCAAGATAACCTTGGTATCTACGAGCAGTACTTC
TRBJ2-3	NA	TRBD1	TRBV24-1	CATSDRRGRVTDTQYF	TGTGCCACCAGTGACCGCAGGGGGCGAGTCACAGATACGCAGTATTTT
TRBJ2-3	NA	NA	TRBV18	CASSPPALRTDTQYF	TGTGCCAGCTCCCCACCAGCCCTCCGCACAGATACGCAGTATTTT
TRBJ2-1	NA	NA	TRBV27	CASRGAGGEQFF	TGTGCCAGCCGGGGGGCTGGCGGTGAGCAGTTCTTC
TRBJ2-5	NA	TRBD2	TRBV7-8	CASSLAQTSPVETQYF	TGTGCCAGCAGCTTAGCCCAGACTAGCCCGGTAGAGACCCAGTACTTC
TRBJ1-4	NA	NA	TRBV7-9	CASTRVSNEKLFF	TGTGCCAGCACCAGGGTTTCTAATGAAAAACTGTTTTTT
TRBJ2-2	NA	TRBD2	TRBV7-6	CASSSSGGDTGELFF	TGTGCCAGCAGCTCTAGCGGGGGGGATACCGGGGAGCTGTTTTTT
TRBJ2-3	NA	NA	TRBV29-1	CSVLRGTDTQYF	TGCAGCGTCCTCAGGGGAACAGATACGCAGTATTTT
TRBJ2-7	NA	NA	TRBV6-1	CASSENPGGLYEQYF	TGTGCCAGCAGTGAAAACCCTGGAGGCCTCTACGAGCAGTACTTC
TRBJ2-7	few	NA	TRBV5-1	CASSLESGSEQYF	TGCGCCAGCAGCTTGGAGTCTGGGAGCGAGCAGTACTTC
TRBJ2-7	few	NA	TRBV25-1	CASSPDGPYEQYF	TGTGCCAGCAGCCCGGACGGTCCCTACGAGCAGTACTTC
TRBJ2-3	NA	NA	TRBV9	CASPGGRGHGDTQYF	TGTGCCAGTCCTGGCGGACGGGGCCACGGAGATACGCAGTATTTT
TRBJ1-4	NA	TRBD1	TRBV29-1	CSVRRGQSNEKLFF	TGCAGCGTTCGGAGGGGGCAAAGTAATGAAAAACTGTTTTTT
TRBJ2-2	NA	NA	TRBV6-2/TRBV6-3	CASSPPPNTGELFF	TGTGCCAGCAGCCCGCCGCCGAACACCGGGGAGCTGTTTTTT
TRBJ1-4	NA	TRBD1	TRBV6-5	CASSWTTGGNEKLFF	TGTGCCAGCAGTTGGACGACAGGGGGGAATGAAAAACTGTTTTTT
TRBJ2-2	NA	NA	TRBV3-1/TRBV3-2	CASSQERGSGSTGELFF	TGTGCCAGCAGCCAAGAAAGGGGCTCGGGGTCTACCGGGGAGCTGTTTTTT
TRBJ2-1	NA	NA	TRBV9	CASSGILTSGEQFF	TGTGCCAGCAGCGGAATTCTAACCTCGGGTGAGCAGTTCTTC
TRBJ1-1	NA	NA	TRBV10-3	CAISESASMNTEAFF	TGTGCCATCAGTGAGTCTGCATCGATGAACACTGAAGCTTTCTTT
TRBJ1-1	NA	TRBD1	TRBV9	CASSETGGNTEAFF	TGTGCCAGCAGCGAGACAGGGGGGAACACTGAAGCTTTCTTT